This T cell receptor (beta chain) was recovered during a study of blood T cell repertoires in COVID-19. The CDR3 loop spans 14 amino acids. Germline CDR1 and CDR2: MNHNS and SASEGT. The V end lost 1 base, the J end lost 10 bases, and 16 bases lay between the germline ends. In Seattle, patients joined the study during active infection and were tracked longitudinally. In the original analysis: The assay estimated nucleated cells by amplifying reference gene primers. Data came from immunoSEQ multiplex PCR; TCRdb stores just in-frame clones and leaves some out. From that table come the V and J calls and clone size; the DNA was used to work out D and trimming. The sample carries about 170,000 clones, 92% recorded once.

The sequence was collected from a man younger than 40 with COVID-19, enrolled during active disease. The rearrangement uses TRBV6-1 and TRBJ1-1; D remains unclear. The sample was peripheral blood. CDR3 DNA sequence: TGTGCCAGCAGTGAAGTTTTGTCGGTTGGTATAGCTTTCTTT. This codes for CASSEVLSVGIAFF.